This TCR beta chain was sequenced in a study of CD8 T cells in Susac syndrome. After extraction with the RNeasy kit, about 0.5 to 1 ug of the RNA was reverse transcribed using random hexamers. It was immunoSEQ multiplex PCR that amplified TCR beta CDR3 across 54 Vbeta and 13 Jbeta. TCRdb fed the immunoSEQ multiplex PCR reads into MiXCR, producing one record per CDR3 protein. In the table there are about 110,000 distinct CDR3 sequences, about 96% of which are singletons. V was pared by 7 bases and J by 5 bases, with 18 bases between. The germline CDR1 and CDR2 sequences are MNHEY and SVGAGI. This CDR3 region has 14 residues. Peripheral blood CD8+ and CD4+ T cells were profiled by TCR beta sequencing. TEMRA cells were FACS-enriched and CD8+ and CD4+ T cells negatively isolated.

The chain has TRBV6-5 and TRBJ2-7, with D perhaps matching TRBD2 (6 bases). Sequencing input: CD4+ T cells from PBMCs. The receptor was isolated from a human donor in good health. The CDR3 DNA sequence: TGTGCCAGCACTAAAGACCGGGGGACCCACGAGCAGTACTTC. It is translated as CASTKDRGTHEQYF.